These 22 T cell receptor beta chains were sequenced from one sample in a study of blood T cell repertoires in COVID-19. The data were produced by immunoSEQ multiplex PCR, yet TCRdb's version contains in-frame clones alone and is incomplete. The sample lists just over 250,000 clones, roughly 88% seen once, with about 9.4% in the top ten. The sample was peripheral blood. The receptor source for this set is a woman between 65 and 79 years old with COVID-19, enrolled during active disease.

Comments on this clone: Other nucleotide sequences in the sample specify the same CDR3. J is TRBJ2-7 and V is TRBV18; 7 bases map to TRBD1. There are 15 residues in the CDR3. V dropped 1 base and J dropped 3; count of bases not matched to a gene: 6. Looked up from germline, CDR1 is KGHSH and CDR2 is LQKENI. CDR3: CASSPRGQGDYEQYF. The CDR3 bases are TGTGCCAGCTCACCACGGGGGCAGGGGGACTACGAGCAGTACTTC.

V and J are TRBV3-1 (or the pseudogene TRBV3-2) and TRBJ2-7; the match to TRBD2 covers 11 bases. With V trimmed by 7 bases and J by 3 bases, 2 bases remained unmatched. The CDR3 loop spans 13 amino acids. Germline V CDR1 and CDR2: LGHDT, YNNKEL (reference sequence). The CDR3 DNA is TGTGCCAGCACAACTAGCGGGAGCTACGAGCAGTACTTC. As protein: CASTTSGSYEQYF.

The chain has TRBV27 and TRBJ2-3; perhaps TRBD2 as D (6 bases). The V gene's germline CDR1 is MNHEY and CDR2 SMNVEV (reference sequence). This CDR3 has 18 amino acids. V lost 2 bases, J lost 0 bases, and 18 bases lay in between. CDR3 region: CASSLRLGLGSSTDTQYF. The CDR3 DNA reads TGTGCCAGCAGTTTACGACTGGGACTGGGCTCTAGCACAGATACGCAGTATTTT.

As regards this clone: Within the sample, other DNA sequences also encode this same CDR3. This sequence joins TRBV3-1 (or the pseudogene TRBV3-2) and TRBJ1-2; 12 positions agree with TRBD1. The V gene end was trimmed by 3 bases and the J gene end by 8 bases; junction bases not matched to a gene: 4. The CDR3 runs to 14 residues. Per the germline V gene, CDR1 is LGHDT and CDR2 is YNNKEL (reference sequence). CDR3 sequence reads: CASSQGQGARGYTF. CDR3 DNA sequence: TGTGCCAGCAGCCAGGGACAGGGGGCGCGAGGCTACACCTTC.

The V and J genes are TRBV5-1 and TRBJ2-3; 7 bases agree with TRBD1. The V gene's germline CDR1 is SGHRS and CDR2 YFSETQ. The CDR3 consists of 15 residues. Trimming removed 3 bases from V and 0 bases from J; junction bases left unmatched: 4. CDR3 loop: CASSWDSPSTDTQYF. The CDR3 DNA reads as TGCGCCAGCAGCTGGGACAGCCCTAGCACAGATACGCAGTATTTT.

This sequence joins TRBV11-2 and TRBJ2-7, with 11 bases fitting TRBD2. CDR3 length: 15 amino acids. Germline V gene sequence: CDR1 SGHAT, CDR2 FQNNGV. Trimming removed 1 base from V and 4 bases from J; junction bases left unmatched: 3. CDR3 sequence (DNA): TGTGCCAGCAGCTTAGTAGGGACTAGCGGATACGAGCAGTACTTC. Encoded protein: CASSLVGTSGYEQYF.

This clone was detected a few times. The chain joins TRBV19 to TRBJ1-4; 9 bases agree with TRBD1. Germline assignment: CDR1 LNHDA and CDR2 SQIVND (reference sequence). The CDR3 is 15 amino acids. With 5 bases clipped from V and 7 bases from J, the junction kept 8 bases outside the gene matches. CDR3 DNA sequence: TGTGCCAGTAGTCCTGACAGGGGGAGATTTGAAAAACTGTTTTTT. Translating it yields CASSPDRGRFEKLFF.

The J gene is TRBJ2-5, the V gene TRBV6-2 or TRBV6-3, with D perhaps being TRBD1 or TRBD2 (6 bases each). Germline loops: CDR1 MNHEY, CDR2 SVGEGT. Trimming removed 6 bases from V and 9 bases from J, with 17 bases in between. CDR3 length equals 13 residues. The CDR3 DNA reads TGTGCCAGCAGCAGGGGCGGGATAGGGGCCCAGTACTTC. Protein sequence: CASSRGGIGAQYF.

The gene calls are TRBV5-1 and TRBJ1-6; 7 nucleotides align to TRBD1. Germline assignment: CDR1 SGHRS and CDR2 YFSETQ. Unmatched junction bases numbered 7, after V lost 6 bases and J lost 7 bases. This CDR3 spans 14 amino acids. CDR3: CASTPGTENSPLHF. CDR3 nucleotide sequence: TGCGCCAGCACCCCCGGGACAGAAAATTCACCCCTCCACTTT.

J is TRBJ2-3 and V is TRBV5-1; 8 bases line up with TRBD2. CDR3 length: 17 residues. CDR1 and CDR2 (germline): SGHRS, YFSETQ. The trim removed 0 bases at V and 2 bases at J, leaving 8 bases unmatched. Here the CDR3 reads CASSLVPSGFLTDTQYF. The CDR3 region has the DNA TGCGCCAGCAGCTTGGTTCCTAGCGGGTTCCTCACAGATACGCAGTATTTT.

The chain recombines TRBV28 with TRBJ2-7; 9 nucleotides align to TRBD2. The CDR3 covers 18 residues. Trimming at V came to 4 bases and at J to 4 bases, leaving 17 bases not matched to a gene. Germline-derived CDR1 and CDR2 are MDHEN and SYDVKM. For the CDR3, the DNA is TGTGCCAGCAGTTCCCCGAAGGTTAGCGGGAGAGTGAGGTACGAGCAGTACTTC. This codes for CASSSPKVSGRVRYEQYF. The whole variable domain, filled in from reference TRBV28 and TRBJ2-7, reads DVKVTQSSRYLVKRTGEKVFLECVQDMDHENMFWYRQDPGLGLRLIYFSYDVKMKEKGDIPEGYSVSREKKERFSLILESASTNQTSMYLCASSSPKVSGRVRYEQYFGPGTRLTVT.

The rearrangement joins TRBV6-6 to TRBJ1-5, with 11 bases matching TRBD1. The CDR3 runs to 14 residues. The junction had 7 bases not matched to a gene; V was cut back by 11 bases and J by 4 bases. CDR1 is MNHNY, CDR2 SVGAGI, per germline (reference sequence). The CDR3, as DNA: TGTGCCGTACAGGGACAGGGGGAGAATCAGCCCCAGCATTTT. Encoded protein: CAVQGQGENQPQHF.

This chain connects TRBV5-1 to TRBJ1-2; D gene unclear. CDR3 length: 13 residues. V was shortened by 1 base and J by 8 bases, with 12 bases between the two germline ends. Germline loops: CDR1 SGHRS, CDR2 YFSETQ. Here the CDR3 reads CASSLHQLEGYTF. CDR3 nucleotides: TGCGCCAGCAGCTTGCATCAGCTAGAGGGCTACACCTTC.

The rearrangement links TRBV6-2 or TRBV6-3 to TRBJ2-7, with TRBD2 matching 14 bases. V shed 2 bases, J shed 5 bases, and the junction held 2 bases outside the gene matches. CDR3 length equals 15 residues. Germline values: CDR1 MNHEY, CDR2 SVGEGT. Here the CDR3 reads CASSYGTSGSHEQYF. The CDR3 nucleotides are TGTGCCAGCAGTTACGGGACTAGCGGGAGCCACGAGCAGTACTTC.

V is TRBV5-6 and J is TRBJ1-5; 9 bases map to TRBD1. Germline V CDR1 and CDR2: SGHDT, YYEEEE. V lost 2 bases, J lost 2 bases, and 8 bases stayed unmatched. The CDR3 has 17 residues. The CDR3 DNA reads as TGTGCCAGCAGCTTAACTCCGGGACAGGGTCGCAATCAGCCCCAGCATTTT. It is translated as CASSLTPGQGRNQPQHF.

This rearrangement joins TRBV20-1 to TRBJ2-5; TRBD2 agrees at 11 bases. V lost 3 bases and J lost 5; bases outside the gene matches: 11. This CDR3 is built from 16 residues. In germline, CDR1 is DFQATT, CDR2 SNEGSKA (reference sequence). The CDR3 protein is CSASILAGGNGETQYF. Here the CDR3 DNA reads TGCAGTGCTAGTATTCTAGCGGGAGGTAACGGGGAGACCCAGTACTTC.

This clone appeared a few times. The rearrangement joins TRBV6-2 or TRBV6-3 to TRBJ2-2; D is unresolved. CDR1 is MNHEY, CDR2 SVGEGT, per germline. The V gene lost 4 bases and the J gene lost 2 bases, with 5 bases spanning the gap. The CDR3 runs to 13 residues. The CDR3 protein is CASSFSNTGELFF. The CDR3 DNA is TGTGCCAGCAGTTTTAGTAACACCGGGGAGCTGTTTTTT.

This clone has only one observation. CDR3 loop: CASNIGRPHEQYF. The CDR3 region has the DNA TGTGCCAGCAATATTGGCAGGCCCCACGAGCAGTACTTC. The chain joins TRBV2 to TRBJ2-7; no firm D call. The CDR3 totals 13 residues. The V gene's germline CDR1 is SNHLY and CDR2 FYNNEI. V lost 7 bases and J 5 bases, leaving 15 bases between the germline ends.

The chain employs TRBV29-1 and TRBJ2-7; maybe TRBD2 (5 bases). This CDR3 region has 11 residues. Trimming removed 7 bases at V and 0 bases at J, with 7 bases between. Germline V gene data show CDR1 as SQVTM and CDR2 as ANQGSEA. The CDR3: CSAGNSYEQYF. The CDR3 bases are TGCAGCGCCGGGAACTCCTACGAGCAGTACTTC.

This clone occurred a few times. The V gene is TRBV21-1, the J gene TRBJ2-1; TRBD2, the D gene given by the table, was not confirmed from the DNA. TRBV21-1 is designated a pseudogene. The CDR3 sequence is 19 residues long. The CDR3 region has the DNA TGTGCCAGCAGCCCCAGGACTAGCGGGAAAGGGTCTGGTTACAATGAGCAGTTCTTC. This sequence encodes CASSPRTSGKGSGYNEQFF.

The chain combines TRBV3-1 (or the pseudogene TRBV3-2) with TRBJ1-4; 8 bases are a match to TRBD1. Germline assignment: CDR1 LGHDT and CDR2 YNNKEL (reference sequence). The CDR3 covers 15 residues. V trimming: 4 bases; J trimming: 4 bases; junction bases outside the gene matches: 5. As DNA, the CDR3 is TGTGCCAGCAGCCGCCAGACAGGGGTTAATGAAAAACTGTTTTTT. Amino acid sequence: CASSRQTGVNEKLFF.

V usage is TRBV11-2 and J usage is TRBJ1-2; 7 nucleotides line up with TRBD1. CDR1 is SGHAT, CDR2 FQNNGV, per germline. V was pared by 4 bases and J by 8 bases, with 13 bases of the junction left unmatched. This CDR3 comprises 15 residues. In nucleotides, the CDR3 is TGTGCCAGCAGCTCGAGGAACAGACAGGGACGCGGCTACACCTTC. Translation: CASSSRNRQGRGYTF.